A single sample gave rise to the 21 T cell receptor beta chains below, sequenced in a study of blood T cell repertoires in COVID-19. Generated by immunoSEQ multiplex PCR, the TCRdb table keeps only in-frame clones and is missing some. The data hold 300,000 to 350,000 clones, with approximately 85% observed a single time. The sample consisted of PBMCs or T cells enriched from blood (not recorded which). These receptors were obtained from a man younger than 45 who had recovered from COVID-19.

V is TRBV5-1 and J is TRBJ2-5; D ambiguous. The ends were cut back, 4 bases at V and 4 bases at J, with 14 bases in the middle. The CDR3 totals 14 residues. CDR1 and CDR2 (germline): SGHRS, YFSETQ. The CDR3 spells CASSLSSPGETQYF. CDR3 bases: TGCGCCAGCAGCCTCAGTTCCCCGGGAGAGACCCAGTACTTC. The full variable domain, in which reference TRBV5-1 and TRBJ2-5 provide the parts outside the CDR3, is KAGVTQTPRYLIKTRGQQVTLSCSPISGHRSVSWYQQTPGQGLQFLFEYFSETQRNKGNFPGRFSGRQFSNSRSEMNVSTLELGDSALYLCASSLSSPGETQYFGPGTRLLVL.

The chain joins TRBV5-6 to TRBJ2-1; D may be TRBD2 (6 bases). The CDR3 is made up of 19 amino acids. The germline gives CDR1 SGHDT, CDR2 YYEEEE. Trimming stripped 2 bases from V and 3 bases from J, with 24 bases between. Here the CDR3 reads CASSLTRDLVGINYNEQFF. The CDR3 DNA reads TGTGCCAGCAGCTTAACCCGGGACTTAGTGGGTATTAACTACAATGAGCAGTTCTTC.

The CDR3 sequence is CASSFAGRTEAFF. The CDR3 DNA reads as TGTGCCAGCAGTTTTGCAGGGAGGACTGAAGCTTTCTTT. The chain is built from TRBV12-3 or TRBV12-4 and TRBJ1-1; possible D gene TRBD1, 5 bases. Trimming shortened V by 3 bases and J by 5 bases, and 10 bases separated the two germline ends. CDR3 size: 13 residues.

V and J are TRBV15 and TRBJ1-2; D call uncertain. This CDR3 is built from 13 residues. Germline lookup yields CDR1 LNHNV and CDR2 YYDKDF (reference sequence). Trimming took off 1 base at V and 4 bases at J, with 7 bases between the two ends. Here the CDR3 reads CATSRVSVYGYTF. The CDR3 DNA is TGTGCCACCAGCAGAGTTTCAGTCTATGGCTACACCTTC.

V and J are TRBV5-1 and TRBJ2-7; no definite D call. Germline values: CDR1 SGHRS, CDR2 YFSETQ. Trimming cost V 1 base and J 0 bases, with 8 bases left between them. The CDR3 length is 14 residues. The CDR3 DNA follows: TGCGCCAGCAGCTTGAGCACTCCCTCCTACGAGCAGTACTTC. It encodes CASSLSTPSYEQYF.

The chain has TRBV15 and TRBJ1-5; tentatively, D is TRBD1 (6 bases). This CDR3 comprises 17 residues. V lost 1 base to trimming and J lost 3 bases, with 16 bases between them. Per germline, CDR1 LNHNV and CDR2 YYDKDF (reference sequence). The CDR3: CATSRGTASGANQPQHF. CDR3 nucleotides: TGTGCCACCAGCAGAGGGACAGCGAGTGGCGCCAATCAGCCCCAGCATTTT.

The chain combines TRBV19 with TRBJ1-1; 11 bases agree with TRBD1. The CDR3 length is 11 residues. With V trimmed by 8 bases and J by 13 bases, 6 bases remained unmatched. CDR1 is LNHDA, CDR2 SQIVND, per germline (reference sequence). The CDR3, as DNA: TGTGCCAGTTCAACCGGGACAGGGGGTTTCTTT. Translation gives CASSTGTGGFF.

This chain joins TRBV7-3 and TRBJ2-7; D possibly corresponds to TRBD1 (6 bases). The V end lost 5 bases, the J end lost 2 bases, and 13 bases lay between the germline ends. The CDR3 has 14 residues. In germline, CDR1 is SGHTA, CDR2 FQGTGA. The chain's CDR3 is CASSLDSSAYEQYF. The CDR3 bases are TGTGCCAGCAGCCTGGACAGTTCCGCCTACGAGCAGTACTTC.

A few counts support this clone. This sequence joins TRBV12-3 or TRBV12-4 and TRBJ1-1; D not certain. V was trimmed by 6 bases and J by 5 bases, leaving 7 bases between them. The CDR3 is 11 residues long. This CDR3 is CASSLGTEAFF. The CDR3 DNA reads as TGTGCCAGCAGCCTCGGGACTGAAGCTTTCTTT.

The chain combines TRBV11-1 with TRBJ1-4, with 8 bases aligning to TRBD1. Germline CDR1 is SGHAT and CDR2 is FQDESV (reference sequence). The junction had 9 bases not matched to a gene; V was cut back by 5 bases and J by 7 bases. CDR3 length: 15 amino acids. In nucleotides, the CDR3 is TGTGCCAGCAGCCCTACGACAGGGGTCGGTGAAAAACTGTTTTTT. Protein sequence: CASSPTTGVGEKLFF.

The rearrangement uses TRBV7-2 and TRBJ1-5, with D unresolved. Germline assignment: CDR1 SGHTA and CDR2 FQGNSA. CDR3 length equals 15 residues. The V end lost 4 bases, the J end lost 7 bases, and 17 bases lay between the germline ends. The CDR3 sequence is CASSSNRPRGQPQHF. The CDR3 DNA follows: TGTGCCAGCAGCTCCAACCGACCTCGGGGACAGCCCCAGCATTTT. Together with reference TRBV7-2 and TRBJ1-5, the CDR3 gives the full variable domain: GAGVSQSPSNKVTEKGKDVELRCDPISGHTALYWYRQSLGQGLEFLIYFQGNSAPDKSGLPSDRFSAERTGGSVSTLTIQRTQQEDSAVYLCASSSNRPRGQPQHFGDGTRLSIL.

J is TRBJ1-2 and V is TRBV5-6; D is perhaps TRBD1 (6 bases). V lost 6 bases to trimming and J lost 4 bases, with 16 bases between them. The CDR3 length is 14 residues. The germline V gene encodes CDR1 SGHDT and CDR2 YYEEEE. CDR3 region: CASTQQGEGYGYTF. For the CDR3, the DNA is TGTGCCAGCACCCAACAGGGCGAGGGCTATGGCTACACCTTC.

V usage is TRBV7-8 and J usage is TRBJ1-6; 9 bases are a match to TRBD1. CDR1 SGHVS and CDR2 FQNEAQ come from the germline V gene. The CDR3 has 15 amino acids. V gave up 0 bases and J gave up 11 bases; unmatched junction bases: 5. The CDR3 spells CASSLAETGGTPLHF. The CDR3 DNA sequence: TGTGCCAGCAGCTTAGCGGAGACAGGGGGTACACCCCTCCACTTT.

This chain uses TRBV5-1 with TRBJ2-3; 10 nucleotides match TRBD1. After removal of 3 bases from V and 5 bases from J, the junction contained 6 bases not matched to a gene. This CDR3 comprises 15 residues. Germline V CDR1 and CDR2: SGHRS, YFSETQ. CDR3 region: CASSSGQGMRDTQYF. The DNA of the CDR3 is TGCGCCAGCAGCTCGGGACAGGGGATGAGAGATACGCAGTATTTT.

This clone was detected a few times. This sequence joins TRBV3-1 (or the pseudogene TRBV3-2) and TRBJ1-2, with D hard to call. The germline gives CDR1 LGHDT, CDR2 YNNKEL (reference sequence). V lost 3 bases and J 4 bases, leaving 12 bases between the germline ends. The CDR3 has 14 amino acids. The CDR3: CASSHQTRGYGYTF. In DNA, the CDR3 is TGTGCCAGCAGCCACCAGACCCGGGGCTATGGCTACACCTTC.

The gene calls are TRBV6-5 and TRBJ2-3, with 11 bases aligning to TRBD2. The germline gives CDR1 MNHEY, CDR2 SVGAGI. The V gene end was trimmed by 8 bases and the J gene end by 3 bases; junction bases not matched to a gene: 4. There are 14 residues in the CDR3. CDR3 DNA sequence: TGTGCCAGCCACCTAGCGGGGGGTACAGATACGCAGTATTTT. Amino acids: CASHLAGGTDTQYF.

The chain uses TRBV12-3 or TRBV12-4 and TRBJ1-2; TRBD1 aligns across 9 bases. The length of the CDR3 is 13 residues. Trimming took 7 bases from V and 4 from J; bases not matched to a gene: 4. CDR3 bases: TGTGCCAGCACTACGGGACAGGGCTATGGCTACACCTTC. Its protein product is CASTTGQGYGYTF.

The chain combines TRBV6-4 with TRBJ2-2; 13 bases are a match to TRBD2. V dropped 5 bases and J dropped 4; count of bases not matched to a gene: 7. This CDR3 comprises 17 residues. Germline V CDR1 and CDR2: MRHNA, SNTAGT. The CDR3 DNA reads as TGTGCCAGCAGTCTACTAGCGGGGGGGCTTTTCACCGGGGAGCTGTTTTTT. Translated, it gives CASSLLAGGLFTGELFF.

This rearrangement joins TRBV9 to TRBJ2-7; D possibly corresponds to TRBD1 (6 bases). From germline, CDR1 is SGDLS and CDR2 YYNGEE. Trimming left V 2 bases short and J 1 base short, with 13 bases between. This CDR3 region has 15 residues. The CDR3 sequence: CASSVAADRSYEQYF. The DNA for the CDR3 is TGTGCCAGCAGCGTCGCTGCGGACAGATCCTACGAGCAGTACTTC.

This clone was observed once. The V call is TRBV7-3, the J call TRBJ2-1; 8 bases match TRBD2. There are 16 residues in the CDR3. The germline V gene encodes CDR1 SGHTA and CDR2 FQGTGA. Unmatched junction bases numbered 10, after V lost 5 bases and J lost 4 bases. The CDR3 reads CASSPYRSSGYNEQFF. Written as DNA, the CDR3 is TGTGCCAGCAGCCCGTATCGGTCTAGCGGGTACAATGAGCAGTTCTTC.

The chain carries TRBV10-3 and TRBJ1-1; unclear D gene. CDR1 is ENHRY, CDR2 SYGVKD, per germline. This CDR3 is 14 amino acids long. Trimming stripped 2 bases from V and 5 bases from J, with 12 bases between. CDR3 nucleotides: TGTGCCATCAGTGAGCGTGCCTCGGGGACTGAAGCTTTCTTT. Its translation: CAISERASGTEAFF.